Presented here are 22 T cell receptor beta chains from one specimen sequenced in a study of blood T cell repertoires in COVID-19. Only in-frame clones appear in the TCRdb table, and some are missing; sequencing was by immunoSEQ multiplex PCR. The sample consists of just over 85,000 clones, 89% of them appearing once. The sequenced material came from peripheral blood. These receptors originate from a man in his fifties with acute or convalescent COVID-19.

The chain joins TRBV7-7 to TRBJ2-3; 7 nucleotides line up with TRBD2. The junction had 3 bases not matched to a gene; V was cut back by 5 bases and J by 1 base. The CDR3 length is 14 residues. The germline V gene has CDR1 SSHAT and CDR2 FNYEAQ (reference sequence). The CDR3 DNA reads TGTGCCAGCAGCCTAAGCGGGGGCACAGATACGCAGTATTTT. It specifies CASSLSGGTDTQYF.

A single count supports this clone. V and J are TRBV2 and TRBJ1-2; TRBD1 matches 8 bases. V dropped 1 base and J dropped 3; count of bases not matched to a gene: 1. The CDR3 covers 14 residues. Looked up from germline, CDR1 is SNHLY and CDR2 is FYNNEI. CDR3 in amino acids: CASSEDRGDYGYTF. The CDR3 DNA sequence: TGTGCCAGCAGTGAAGACAGGGGGGACTATGGCTACACCTTC.

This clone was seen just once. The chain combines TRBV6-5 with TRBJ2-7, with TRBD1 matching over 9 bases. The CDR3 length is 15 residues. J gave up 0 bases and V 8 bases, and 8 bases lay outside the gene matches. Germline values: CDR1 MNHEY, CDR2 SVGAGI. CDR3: CASGLAGQGSYEQYF. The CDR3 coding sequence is TGTGCCAGCGGGCTCGCGGGACAGGGCTCCTACGAGCAGTACTTC.

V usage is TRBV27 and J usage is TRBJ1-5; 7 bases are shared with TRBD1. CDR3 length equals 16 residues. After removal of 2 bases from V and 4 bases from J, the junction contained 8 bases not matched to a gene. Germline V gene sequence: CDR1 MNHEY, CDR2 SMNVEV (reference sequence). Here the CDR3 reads CASSLDRDRHNQPQHF. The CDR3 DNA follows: TGTGCCAGCAGTTTAGATCGGGACAGACATAATCAGCCCCAGCATTTT.

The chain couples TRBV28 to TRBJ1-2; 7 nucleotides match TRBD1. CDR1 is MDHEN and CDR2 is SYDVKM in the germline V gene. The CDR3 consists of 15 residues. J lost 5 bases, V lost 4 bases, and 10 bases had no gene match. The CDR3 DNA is TGTGCCAGCAGTTCTGAGGGGGCGGGTGGTTATGGCTACACCTTC. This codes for CASSSEGAGGYGYTF.

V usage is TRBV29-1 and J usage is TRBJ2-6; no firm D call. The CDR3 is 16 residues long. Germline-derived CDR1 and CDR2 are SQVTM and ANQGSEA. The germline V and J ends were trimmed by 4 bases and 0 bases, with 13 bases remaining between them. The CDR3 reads CSVASDGGSGANVLTF. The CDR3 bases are TGCAGCGTTGCGTCCGACGGCGGCTCTGGGGCCAACGTCCTGACTTTC.

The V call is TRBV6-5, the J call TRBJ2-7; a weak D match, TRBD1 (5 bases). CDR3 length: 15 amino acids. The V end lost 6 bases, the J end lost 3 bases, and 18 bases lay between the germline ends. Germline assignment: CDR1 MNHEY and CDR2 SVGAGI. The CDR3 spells CASRNNRQIYYEQYF. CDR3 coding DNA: TGTGCCAGCAGAAACAACCGACAGATTTACTACGAGCAGTACTTC.

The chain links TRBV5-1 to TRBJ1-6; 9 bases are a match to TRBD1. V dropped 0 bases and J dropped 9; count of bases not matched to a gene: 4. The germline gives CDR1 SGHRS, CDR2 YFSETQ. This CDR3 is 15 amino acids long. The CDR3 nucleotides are TGCGCCAGCAGCTTGGGGGACAGGGTCGGTTCACCCCTCCACTTT. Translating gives CASSLGDRVGSPLHF.

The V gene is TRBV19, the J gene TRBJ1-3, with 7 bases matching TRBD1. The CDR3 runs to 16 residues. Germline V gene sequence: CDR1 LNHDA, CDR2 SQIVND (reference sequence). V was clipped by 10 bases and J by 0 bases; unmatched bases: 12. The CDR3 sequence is CATSPFDRASGNTIYF. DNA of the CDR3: TGTGCCACCTCCCCGTTTGACAGGGCCTCTGGAAACACCATATATTTT.

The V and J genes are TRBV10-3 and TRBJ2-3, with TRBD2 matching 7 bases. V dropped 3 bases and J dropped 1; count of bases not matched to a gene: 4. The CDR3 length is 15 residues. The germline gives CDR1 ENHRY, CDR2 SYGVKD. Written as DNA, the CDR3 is TGTGCCATCAGTGATCCGGGGAGGGGCACAGATACGCAGTATTTT. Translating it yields CAISDPGRGTDTQYF.

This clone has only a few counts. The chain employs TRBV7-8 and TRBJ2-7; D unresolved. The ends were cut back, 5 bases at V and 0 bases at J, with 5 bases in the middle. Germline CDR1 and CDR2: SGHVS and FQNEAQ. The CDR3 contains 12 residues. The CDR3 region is CASSLSSYEQYV. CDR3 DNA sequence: TGTGCCAGCAGCCTCTCCTCCTACGAGCAGTACGTC.

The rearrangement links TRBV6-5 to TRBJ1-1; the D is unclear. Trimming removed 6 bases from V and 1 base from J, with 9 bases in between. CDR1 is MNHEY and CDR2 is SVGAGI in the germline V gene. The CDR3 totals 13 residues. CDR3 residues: CASSLKQNTEAFF. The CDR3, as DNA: TGTGCCAGCAGCCTCAAACAGAACACTGAAGCTTTCTTT.

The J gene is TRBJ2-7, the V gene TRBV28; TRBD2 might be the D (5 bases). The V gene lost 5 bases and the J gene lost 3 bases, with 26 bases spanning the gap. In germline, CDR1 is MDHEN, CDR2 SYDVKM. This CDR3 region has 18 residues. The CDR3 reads CASSPPGGTSSIFYEQYV. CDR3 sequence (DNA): TGTGCCAGCAGTCCCCCAGGAGGTACCAGTAGTATATTCTACGAGCAGTACGTC.

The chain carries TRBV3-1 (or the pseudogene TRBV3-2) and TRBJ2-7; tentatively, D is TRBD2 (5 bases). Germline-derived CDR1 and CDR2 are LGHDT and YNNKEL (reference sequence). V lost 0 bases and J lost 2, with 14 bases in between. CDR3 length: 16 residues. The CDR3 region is CASSQDSSGTTYEQYV. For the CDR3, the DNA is TGTGCCAGCAGCCAAGATAGCAGCGGTACGACCTACGAGCAGTACGTC.

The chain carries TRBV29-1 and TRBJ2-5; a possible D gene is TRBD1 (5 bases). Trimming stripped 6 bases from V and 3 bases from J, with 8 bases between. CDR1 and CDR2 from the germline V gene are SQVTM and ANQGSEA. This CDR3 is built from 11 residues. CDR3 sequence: CSVREKETQYF. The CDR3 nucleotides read TGCAGCGTCAGGGAAAAAGAGACCCAGTACTTC.

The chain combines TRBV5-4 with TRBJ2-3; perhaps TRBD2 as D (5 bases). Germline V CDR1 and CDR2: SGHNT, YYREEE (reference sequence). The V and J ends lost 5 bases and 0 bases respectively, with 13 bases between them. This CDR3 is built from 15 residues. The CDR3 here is CASRLSGTSTDTQYF. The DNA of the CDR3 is TGTGCCAGCAGGTTGAGCGGTACTAGCACAGATACGCAGTATTTT.

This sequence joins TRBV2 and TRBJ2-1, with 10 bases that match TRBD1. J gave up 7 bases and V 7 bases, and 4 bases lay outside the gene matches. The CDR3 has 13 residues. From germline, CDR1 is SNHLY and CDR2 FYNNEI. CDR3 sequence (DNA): TGTGCCAGCACGTGGGGACAGGGGAATGAGCAGTTCTTC. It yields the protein CASTWGQGNEQFF.

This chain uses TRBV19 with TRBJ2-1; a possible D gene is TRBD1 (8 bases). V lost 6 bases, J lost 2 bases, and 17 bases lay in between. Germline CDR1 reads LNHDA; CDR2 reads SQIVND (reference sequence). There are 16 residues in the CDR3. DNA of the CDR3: TGTGCCAGTAGCAGAGGGGGGGACAGGACCTACAATGAGCAGTTCTTC. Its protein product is CASSRGGDRTYNEQFF.

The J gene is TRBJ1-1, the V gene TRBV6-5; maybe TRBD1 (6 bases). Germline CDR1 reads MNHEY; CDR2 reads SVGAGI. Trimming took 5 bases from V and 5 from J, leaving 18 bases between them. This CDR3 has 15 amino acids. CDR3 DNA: TGTGCCAGCAGTCGACCGGGACAAGGAAATACTGAAGCTTTCTTT. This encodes CASSRPGQGNTEAFF.

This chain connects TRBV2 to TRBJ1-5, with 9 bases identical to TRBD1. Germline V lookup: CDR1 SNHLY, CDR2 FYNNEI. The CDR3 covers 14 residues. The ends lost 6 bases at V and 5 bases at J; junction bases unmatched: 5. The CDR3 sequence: CASRGQGGDQPQHF. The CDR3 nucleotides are TGTGCCAGCAGGGGACAGGGAGGGGATCAGCCCCAGCATTTT.

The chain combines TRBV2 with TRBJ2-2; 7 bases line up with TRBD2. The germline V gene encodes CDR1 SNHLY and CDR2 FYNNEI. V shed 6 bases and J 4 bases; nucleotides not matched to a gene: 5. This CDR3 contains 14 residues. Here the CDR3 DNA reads TGTGCCAGCAGACTCGGGGGGTCCACCGGGGAGCTGTTTTTT. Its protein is CASRLGGSTGELFF.

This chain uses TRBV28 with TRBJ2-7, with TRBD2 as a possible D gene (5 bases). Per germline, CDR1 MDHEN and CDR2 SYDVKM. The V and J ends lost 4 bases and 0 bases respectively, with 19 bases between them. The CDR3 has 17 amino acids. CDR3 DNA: TGTGCCAGCAGTTACTCCGGACGAAGAACTAGCTCCTACGAGCAGTACGTC. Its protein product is CASSYSGRRTSSYEQYV.